A selection of T cell receptor beta chains follows, all from one sample in a study of neoadjuvant anti-PD-1 for oral cavity cancer. Generated by immunoSEQ multiplex PCR, the TCRdb table keeps only in-frame clones and is missing some. The sample yields about 37,000 clones, 30% to 40% seen once. The specimen comprised tumor tissue, sampled after nivolumab (anti-PD-1) treatment. The receptors originated from a person between 40 and 85 years old with oral cavity squamous cell carcinoma. The CDR3 runs from the conserved cysteine through the conserved F or W. A D gene is named only where the DNA matches it firmly. The size field is filled for only some rows; it gives once, few, many or a size class.

d_call,j_call,v_call,clone_size,cdr3_nt,cdr3_aa
TRBD1,TRBJ2-2,TRBV27,NA,TGTGCCAGCAGTTCAGGGGACAGGGGGACCGGGGAGCTGTTTTTT,CASSSGDRGTGELFF
NA,TRBJ1-5,TRBV27,NA,TGTGCCAGCAGTTTTAGTAAAAGCAATCAGCCCCAGCATTTT,CASSFSKSNQPQHF
NA,TRBJ2-1,TRBV7-9,NA,TGTGCCAGCAGCTTACAAGGGTACAGGAACAATGAGCAGTTCTTC,CASSLQGYRNNEQFF
NA,TRBJ2-7,TRBV11-2,NA,TGTGCCAGCAGCCCCGGGACACCCATTAGCAGCTCCTACGAGCAGTACTTC,CASSPGTPISSSYEQYF
NA,TRBJ2-5,TRBV30,many,TGTGCCTGGAGGGGCCTCCAAGAGACCCAGTACTTC,CAWRGLQETQYF
NA,TRBJ1-6,TRBV9,NA,TGTGCCAGCAGCGTAAAGGAGGGCTCCTATAATTCACCCCTCCACTTT,CASSVKEGSYNSPLHF
NA,TRBJ2-5,TRBV5-1,NA,TGCGCCAGCAGCTCCACAGGGACGGAGACCCAGTACTTC,CASSSTGTETQYF
TRBD2,TRBJ2-2,TRBV9,NA,TGTGCCAGCAGCGTAGGTACTAGCGGGAGGACCGGGGAGCTGTTTTTT,CASSVGTSGRTGELFF
NA,TRBJ2-5,TRBV29-1,medium-sized,TGCAGCGTTGGGCTAAACTACTATGGACAGAAGCAAGAGACCCAGTACTTC,CSVGLNYYGQKQETQYF
NA,TRBJ1-1,TRBV7-9,NA,TGTGCCAGCAGCTTAGACGTCCAGACACTCAGGGCTAGGGTCACTGAAGCTTTCTTT,CASSLDVQTLRARVTEAFF
NA,TRBJ1-2,TRBV11-2,NA,TGTGCCAGCAGTCGAGGCCAGGAAAGCTATGGCTACACCTTC,CASSRGQESYGYTF
TRBD1,TRBJ1-2,TRBV29-1,NA,TGCAGCGTTCGCAGGGGGATCTATGGCTACACCTTC,CSVRRGIYGYTF
TRBD1,TRBJ1-4,TRBV19,NA,TGTGCCAGTACCCGGGACAGCACCGCAACTAATGAAAAACTGTTTTTT,CASTRDSTATNEKLFF
TRBD2,TRBJ2-3,TRBV4-2,few,TGTGCCAGCAGCCAAGATAGCGGGGGGGCAGATACGCAGTATTTT,CASSQDSGGADTQYF
NA,TRBJ2-2,TRBV30,few,TGTGCCTGGAGTGGGGAGGGGGCCTGGGCCGGGGAGCTGTTTTTT,CAWSGEGAWAGELFF
NA,TRBJ1-1,TRBV5-1,NA,TGCGCCAGCAGCAGGGGGGCCAGTACGAACACTGAAGCTTTCTTT,CASSRGASTNTEAFF
NA,TRBJ2-5,TRBV30,NA,TGTGCCTGGAGTTCACGGAAAAGGGAGACCCAGTACTTC,CAWSSRKRETQYF
TRBD2,TRBJ2-2,TRBV7-9,NA,TGTGCCAGCAGCCCTCCGGGGGGGGAGGCCGGGGAGCTGTTTTTT,CASSPPGGEAGELFF
NA,TRBJ2-5,TRBV5-5,NA,TGTGCCAGCAGCTTCCAAATCGCGGGGCGCAGGGAGACCCAGTACTTC,CASSFQIAGRRETQYF
TRBD1,TRBJ1-4,TRBV15,NA,TGTGCCACCAGCAGGGACAGGAAGGCGGGTAATGAAAAACTGTTTTTT,CATSRDRKAGNEKLFF
NA,TRBJ2-1,TRBV28,NA,TGTGCCAGCAGTTTATTTAAACTACAAACGTATGAGCAGTTCTTC,CASSLFKLQTYEQFF
NA,TRBJ2-7,TRBV7-2,NA,TGTGCCAGCAGCTTGCACTACGAGCAGTACTTC,CASSLHYEQYF
NA,TRBJ2-7,TRBV7-9,NA,TGTGCCAGCAGTCTAGCGAGGGAGCAGTACTTC,CASSLAREQYF
NA,TRBJ1-2,TRBV29-1,NA,TGCAGCGTCTCCCCCTTCCGGGATGGCTACACCTTC,CSVSPFRDGYTF
NA,TRBJ1-1,TRBV9,NA,TGTGCCAGCAGCGTAGCTGAGACTGAAGCTTTCTTT,CASSVAETEAFF
NA,TRBJ1-5,TRBV4-1,many,TGCGCCAGCAGCCAAGAGGGGGGGAACAATCAGCCCCAGCATTTT,CASSQEGGNNQPQHF
NA,TRBJ2-7,TRBV2,NA,TGTGCCAGCAGTGAAGGGAACTCCTACGAGCAGTACTTC,CASSEGNSYEQYF
NA,TRBJ2-7,TRBV2,NA,TGTGCCAGCAGTCGGACATCAGACGAGCAGTACTTC,CASSRTSDEQYF
TRBD1,TRBJ2-7,TRBV19,NA,TGTGCCAGTAGCGATCTACTATGGGACAGGGGCCCCTACGAGCAGTACTTC,CASSDLLWDRGPYEQYF
NA,TRBJ1-2,TRBV6-5,few,TGTGCCAGCAGTGAGTCGGGGACGGCCTATGGCTACACCTTC,CASSESGTAYGYTF
NA,TRBJ1-1,TRBV7-9,once,TGTGCCAGCAGCTTAACTGGGGGCGTAAACACTGAAGCTTTCTTT,CASSLTGGVNTEAFF
TRBD2,TRBJ2-2,TRBV9,once,TGTGCCAGCAGCGGGCCGGAGCGGGGGGGAGCCGGGGAGCTGTTTTTT,CASSGPERGGAGELFF
TRBD2,TRBJ2-1,TRBV19,NA,TGTGCCAGTAGAAGGGCTAGCGGGAGGCTCTACAATGAGCAGTTCTTC,CASRRASGRLYNEQFF
TRBD2,TRBJ2-1,TRBV7-9,NA,TGTGCCAGCAGCTTAGGGACGGGAGGGCCTCCGGATGAGCAGTTCTTC,CASSLGTGGPPDEQFF
TRBD1,TRBJ1-2,TRBV6-1,few,TGTGCCAGCAGTGGAGGGACAGGGCTATGGTATGGCTACACCTTC,CASSGGTGLWYGYTF
TRBD1,TRBJ1-5,TRBV19,NA,TGTGCCAGTAGTATAAGGGGCAGGGGGAGTCAGCCCCAGCATTTT,CASSIRGRGSQPQHF
TRBD1,TRBJ2-5,TRBV6-1,NA,TGTGCCAGCAATACAGGGGGCCGAGAGACCCAGTACTTC,CASNTGGRETQYF
NA,TRBJ1-1,TRBV19,NA,TGTGCCAGTAGTATGTTTCGGGGTGTCGGCACTGAAGCTTTCTTT,CASSMFRGVGTEAFF
NA,TRBJ1-1,TRBV7-9,NA,TGTGCCAGCAGCCCACAGATGAACACTGAAGCTTTCTTT,CASSPQMNTEAFF
TRBD1,TRBJ1-4,TRBV5-8,NA,TGTGCCAGCAGCTTGGGACTGAGGGGGCCTAATGAAAAACTGTTTTTT,CASSLGLRGPNEKLFF
NA,TRBJ2-2,TRBV4-2,NA,TGTGCCAGCAGCTTACGACTAGTTGGGGGGAACACCGGGGAGCTGTTTTTT,CASSLRLVGGNTGELFF
NA,TRBJ1-1,TRBV30,many,TGTGCCTGGAGTGTGGCCGGGATAGCTTTCTTT,CAWSVAGIAFF
TRBD2,TRBJ2-7,TRBV7-6,NA,TGTGCCAGCAGCTTAGGCCCCGGGACTAGCGGCTACGAGCAGTACTTC,CASSLGPGTSGYEQYF
TRBD1,TRBJ2-7,TRBV11-2,NA,TGTGCCAGCAGCTTGGGACAGGTCTACGAGCAGTACTTC,CASSLGQVYEQYF
TRBD1,TRBJ2-7,TRBV19,few,TGTGCCAGTAGTAGGACAGGAACCTACGAGCAGTACTTC,CASSRTGTYEQYF
NA,TRBJ2-1,TRBV6-1,NA,TGTGCCAGCAGTGAAGTAGGGTCGTGGGGGGACCACTACAATGAGCAGTTCTTC,CASSEVGSWGDHYNEQFF
NA,TRBJ2-7,TRBV28,NA,TGTGCCAGCAGTAGGGGCTGGGAGCAGTACTTC,CASSRGWEQYF
NA,TRBJ1-2,TRBV9,NA,TGTGCCAGCAGCGCTGGGACATCCGACTACACCTTC,CASSAGTSDYTF
NA,TRBJ1-5,TRBV19,few,TGTGCCAGTACCCACAGAAGTGAGGGCAATCAGCCCCAGCATTTT,CASTHRSEGNQPQHF
NA,TRBJ2-7,TRBV30,NA,TGTGCCTGGAGTGTACAGATCTACGAGCAGTACTTC,CAWSVQIYEQYF
NA,TRBJ1-5,TRBV19,NA,TGTGCCAGTAGTTCGACGGTTAGCAATCAGCCCCAGCATTTT,CASSSTVSNQPQHF
NA,TRBJ2-7,TRBV28,NA,TGTGCCAGCAGTTTTCAGGGTAGCTCCTACGAGCAGTACTTC,CASSFQGSSYEQYF
TRBD1,TRBJ1-2,TRBV5-4,NA,TGTGCCAGCAGCCCGTGGACAGGGGGGGTCTATGGCTACACCTTC,CASSPWTGGVYGYTF